The next 2 T cell receptor beta chains were all read from a single sample in a study of blood T cell repertoires in COVID-19. Generated by immunoSEQ multiplex PCR, the TCRdb table keeps only in-frame clones and is missing some. The top ten clones hold approximately 9% of a sample with about 270,000 clones, roughly 86% of them seen once. The sequenced material came from peripheral blood. The receptors derive from a middle-aged man with active or convalescent COVID-19.

This chain connects TRBV28 to TRBJ1-5, with a possible D match to TRBD1 (5 bases). Trimming left V 5 bases short and J 1 base short, with 12 bases between. Per the germline V gene, CDR1 is MDHEN and CDR2 is SYDVKM. The CDR3 totals 15 residues. CDR3 amino acids: CASSERGGSNQPQHF. The CDR3 coding sequence is TGTGCCAGCAGTGAAAGGGGCGGAAGCAATCAGCCCCAGCATTTT.

Regarding this clone: The CDR3 carries no conserved terminal phenylalanine or tryptophan, so it likely arises from a read error. Because the CDR3's place on the DNA is in doubt, the DNA is left out and the CDR3 is given as listed by TCRdb. The V call is TRBV9, the J call TRBJ1-2. Germline V lookup: CDR1 SGDLS, CDR2 YYNGEE. The CDR3 sequence runs 9 residues, both termini included. This chain's CDR3 is CASSVCGSI.